The 22 T cell receptor beta chains in this list originate from one sample, sequenced in a study of T cell repertoires in cytomegalovirus infection. From the reads, TCRdb called clonotypes with MiXCR, one entry per CDR3 protein. The sample consists of some 700,000 distinct CDR3 sequences, 35% to 45% of them appearing once. What was sequenced was PBMCs. The receptors come from a human donor in good health (CMV status not recorded). Some clones in this sample may be carry-over from other donors' samples.

The chain employs TRBV12-3 or TRBV12-4 and TRBJ1-1; D not certain. This CDR3 region has 14 residues. V dropped 7 bases and J dropped 4 bases, with 16 bases sitting between them. This chain's CDR3 is CASTPARWATEAFF. CDR3 in DNA: TGTGCCAGCACCCCCGCGCGGTGGGCCACTGAAGCTTTCTTT.

In this sample, this clonotype turned up a few times. V and J are TRBV5-4 and TRBJ2-7; no firm D call. Trimming removed 0 bases at V and 2 bases at J, with 15 bases between. This CDR3 has 16 residues. The germline CDR1 and CDR2 sequences are SGHNT and YYREEE (reference sequence). The CDR3 is CASSLADPGSPYEQYF. The CDR3 DNA reads TGTGCCAGCAGCTTGGCTGATCCAGGAAGCCCCTACGAGCAGTACTTC.

This clonotype was seen only a few times. The chain is built from TRBV5-1 and TRBJ1-1, with TRBD1 matching over 7 bases. Germline CDR1 is SGHRS and CDR2 is YFSETQ. The CDR3 has 12 amino acids. The junction had 3 bases not matched to a gene; V was cut back by 2 bases and J by 8 bases. The CDR3 nucleotides read TGCGCCAGCAGCTTCGCAGGGGGAGAAGCTTTCTTT. Translation: CASSFAGGEAFF.

The rearrangement uses TRBV4-1 and TRBJ1-5, with D hard to call. Germline loops: CDR1 MGHRA, CDR2 YSYEKL. The CDR3 is 13 residues long. The ends were cut back, 0 bases at V and 3 bases at J, with 3 bases in the middle. CDR3 bases: TGCGCCAGCAGCCAAGAGACCAATCAGCCCCAGCATTTT. It codes for CASSQETNQPQHF.

V is TRBV28 and J is TRBJ2-1, with D perhaps TRBD1 or TRBD2 (5 bases each). V lost 6 bases to trimming and J lost 8 bases, with 32 bases between them. The germline gives CDR1 MDHEN, CDR2 SYDVKM. The CDR3 has 19 amino acids. The DNA of the CDR3 is TGTGCCAGCAGCGACCCTTGGAGGAGACCCCGGGACGCGGGCTATGAGCAGTTCTTC. It yields the protein CASSDPWRRPRDAGYEQFF.

This rearrangement joins TRBV5-1 to TRBJ2-3, with TRBD2 identical over 8 bases. V lost 3 bases and J lost 0; bases outside the gene matches: 18. This CDR3 is 20 amino acids long. Germline V gene lookup returns CDR1 SGHRS and CDR2 YFSETQ. The CDR3 protein is CASSSPRGAGAYVSTDTQYF. The CDR3 region has the DNA TGCGCCAGCAGCTCCCCAAGGGGAGCGGGAGCGTATGTTAGCACAGATACGCAGTATTTT.

The rearrangement links TRBV9 to TRBJ2-7, with D tentatively TRBD2 (6 bases). The CDR3 length is 14 residues. Germline V gene data show CDR1 as SGDLS and CDR2 as YYNGEE. V dropped 3 bases and J dropped 6 bases, with 16 bases sitting between them. The CDR3 coding sequence is TGTGCCAGCAGCGCTCGACTAGAATCTCGCGAGCAGTACTTC. Its translation: CASSARLESREQYF.

The sample holds a few counts of this clonotype. The chain joins TRBV28 to TRBJ1-3, with unresolved D. Germline V gene lookup returns CDR1 MDHEN and CDR2 SYDVKM. The CDR3 is 15 residues long. V was shortened by 4 bases and J by 2 bases, with 12 bases between the two germline ends. This CDR3 is CASSSYIAPGNTIYF. The CDR3 DNA reads as TGTGCCAGCAGTTCCTACATAGCTCCTGGAAACACCATATATTTT.

V and J are TRBV6-1 and TRBJ2-7, with D perhaps matching TRBD1 or TRBD2 (6 bases each). There are 14 residues in the CDR3. The V gene lost 5 bases and the J gene lost 6 bases, with 17 bases spanning the gap. Germline lookup yields CDR1 MNHNS and CDR2 SASEGT. The CDR3 loop reads CASSRSGGQGEQYF. The CDR3 DNA follows: TGTGCCAGCAGTCGATCCGGGGGCCAAGGCGAGCAGTACTTC.

This rearrangement joins TRBV5-1 to TRBJ1-6; D not certain. With 4 bases removed from V and 6 bases from J, the gap between germline ends came to 14 bases. The CDR3 covers 15 residues. From germline, CDR1 is SGHRS and CDR2 YFSETQ. This CDR3 reads CASSPGLERNSPLHF. DNA of the CDR3: TGCGCCAGCAGCCCGGGTTTGGAGCGTAATTCACCCCTCCACTTT.

The chain combines TRBV6-6 with TRBJ2-2; D is undetermined. V was cut by 5 bases and J by 3 bases, with 13 bases left in between. From germline, CDR1 is MNHNY and CDR2 SVGAGI (reference sequence). The CDR3 sequence is 15 residues long. CDR3 amino acids: CASSKLGGDTGELFF. For the CDR3, the DNA is TGTGCCAGCAGTAAACTGGGCGGCGACACCGGGGAGCTGTTTTTT.

This clonotype was seen a single time. CDR3 bases: TGTGCCAGCAGTTTTAGGCGCCACGAGCAGTACTTC. Its protein is CASSFRRHEQYF. V usage is TRBV28 and J usage is TRBJ2-7; D is unclear. V lost 3 bases and J 5 bases, leaving 8 bases between the germline ends. CDR3 length equals 12 residues. From germline, CDR1 is MDHEN and CDR2 SYDVKM.

Ten or more counts support this clonotype. The chain employs TRBV7-2 and TRBJ1-2, with D unclear. Trimming removed 1 base from V and 0 bases from J, with 9 bases in between. Looked up from germline, CDR1 is SGHTA and CDR2 is FQGNSA. The CDR3 is 15 residues long. In nucleotides, the CDR3 is TGTGCCAGCAGCTTAGGGCGGATAGCTAACTATGGCTACACCTTC. Residues: CASSLGRIANYGYTF.

The chain joins TRBV14 to TRBJ2-7, with 9 nucleotides matching TRBD2. The CDR3 loop spans 14 amino acids. V lost 4 bases to trimming and J lost 2 bases; unmatched junction nucleotides: 3. Germline V gene lookup returns CDR1 SGHDN and CDR2 FVKESK. Written as DNA, the CDR3 is TGTGCCAGCAGCCGACTAGCGGCTCCCTACGAGCAGTACTTC. It encodes CASSRLAAPYEQYF.

This clonotype appeared a few times. The rearrangement uses TRBV20-1 and TRBJ2-1, with D perhaps TRBD1 (5 bases). Germline V gene sequence: CDR1 DFQATT, CDR2 SNEGSKA (reference sequence). Trimming removed 6 bases from V and 6 bases from J, with 18 bases in between. The CDR3 contains 14 residues. DNA for the CDR3: TGCAGTGCCCTCGGTGGAAGGGGTCGCAATGAGCAGTTCTTC. Its translation: CSALGGRGRNEQFF.

The chain uses TRBV2 and TRBJ2-5; 9 bases map to TRBD1. The CDR3 runs 15 residues. Trimming cost V 4 bases and J 2 bases; bases outside gene matches: 5. CDR1 is SNHLY, CDR2 FYNNEI, per germline. The CDR3 protein is CASSAGTGFQETQYF. The CDR3 bases are TGTGCCAGCAGTGCCGGGACAGGGTTTCAAGAGACCCAGTACTTC.

The table lists this clonotype with a few counts. The V call is TRBV25-1, the J call TRBJ1-2, with D maybe TRBD1 (5 bases). Germline CDR1 and CDR2: MGHDK and SYGVNS. CDR3 length equals 14 residues. Trimming pared 3 bases from V and 4 bases from J, leaving 12 bases between. DNA for the CDR3: TGTGCCAGCAGTGATGAGGACAAGTTCTATGGCTACACCTTC. Amino acid sequence: CASSDEDKFYGYTF.

J is TRBJ1-2 and V is TRBV5-6; D remains ambiguous. The CDR3 runs 15 residues. The V gene's germline CDR1 is SGHDT and CDR2 YYEEEE. The V gene lost 4 bases and the J gene lost 4 bases, with 17 bases spanning the gap. The CDR3 DNA sequence: TGTGCCAGCAGCCCCCTTTTTCGGGTAGGCTATGGCTACACCTTC. Protein product: CASSPLFRVGYGYTF.

This clonotype occurred many times. The CDR3 DNA follows: TGTGCCAGCAGCTCCCCGGGAGGCTCAGATACGCAGTATTTT. It codes for CASSSPGGSDTQYF. The chain couples TRBV7-6 to TRBJ2-3; 7 nucleotides align to TRBD2. This CDR3 spans 14 amino acids. Germline CDR1 is SGHVS and CDR2 is FNYEAQ. J was trimmed by 4 bases and V by 4 bases; bases with no gene match: 5.

The chain joins TRBV12-3 or TRBV12-4 to TRBJ2-2; 9 nucleotides agree with TRBD2. This CDR3 has 15 amino acids. The ends lost 5 bases at V and 1 base at J; junction bases unmatched: 2. CDR3 residues: CASSKTSGNTGELFF. The DNA of the CDR3 is TGTGCCAGCAGTAAGACTAGCGGGAACACCGGGGAGCTGTTTTTT.

This chain's CDR3 is CATSRPVGTSDEQFF. In DNA, the CDR3 is TGTGCCACCAGCAGGCCCGTGGGGACGTCCGATGAGCAGTTCTTC. V gene TRBV15 combines with J gene TRBJ2-1; D tentatively reads TRBD1 or TRBD2 (5 bases each). Germline assignment: CDR1 LNHNV and CDR2 YYDKDF (reference sequence). There are 15 residues in the CDR3. V shed 3 bases and J shed 8 bases, with 17 bases lying between them.

This clonotype was seen more than once but under ten times. The chain carries TRBV12-3 or TRBV12-4 and TRBJ1-1; D is undetermined. This CDR3 region has 13 residues. V was clipped by 3 bases and J by 3 bases, with 8 bases between them. CDR3 loop: CASSFFWDTEAFF. The CDR3 DNA follows: TGTGCCAGCAGTTTTTTTTGGGACACTGAAGCTTTCTTT.